The following is a T cell receptor beta chain sequence with its context. This record comes from a study of blood T cell repertoires in COVID-19. This CDR3 spans 14 amino acids. The germline V gene has CDR1 LGHNA and CDR2 YSLEER. The V and J ends lost 3 bases and 1 base, in that order; junction bases with no gene match: 2. The table came from immunoSEQ multiplex PCR; TCRdb's copy has only in-frame clones and leaves some out. Altogether some 150,000 clones are present, about 89% being singletons, with the ten largest covering roughly 0.82%. Sequencing was carried out using PBMCs or T cells enriched from blood (not recorded which). The sequence came from a woman under 30 who had recovered from COVID-19. The chain carries TRBV4-3 and TRBJ2-7; 8 bases align to TRBD1. CDR3 DNA sequence: TGCGCCAGCAGCCATGGGACAGGATCCTACGAGCAGTACTTC. Amino acids: CASSHGTGSYEQYF.